Following are 16 T cell receptor beta chains from one sample sequenced in a study of shared T cell receptors in the human thymus. Repertoires were generated with immunoSEQ multiplex PCR, while TCRdb's copy carries only in-frame clones and drops some. The sample carries 630,000 or so clones, more than 75% recorded once. The same data also went into a second study, on human thymus T cells.

The material sequenced was thymocytes. The origin of the receptors is a boy in the first two years of life with a congenital heart defect.

This clone turned up a few times. This sequence joins TRBV28 and TRBJ1-5; D is possibly TRBD1 (5 bases). The V gene lost 2 bases and the J gene lost 2 bases, with 13 bases spanning the gap. This CDR3 contains 16 residues. Germline lookup yields CDR1 MDHEN and CDR2 SYDVKM. CDR3 residues: CASSLGGGWGNQPQHF. DNA of the CDR3: TGTGCCAGCAGTTTAGGCGGGGGTTGGGGCAATCAGCCCCAGCATTTT.

There are a few counts of this clone. The J gene is TRBJ1-4, the V gene TRBV5-6; 7 nucleotides align to TRBD1. With V trimmed by 3 bases and J by 5 bases, 4 bases remained unmatched. Germline values: CDR1 SGHDT, CDR2 YYEEEE. The CDR3 length is 14 residues. CDR3 DNA: TGTGCCAGCAGCTGGCTGACAGGGAATGAAAAACTGTTTTTT. It encodes CASSWLTGNEKLFF.

The rearrangement joins TRBV28 to TRBJ2-1, with TRBD1 identical over 8 bases. This CDR3 spans 13 amino acids. In germline, CDR1 is MDHEN, CDR2 SYDVKM. V was pared by 6 bases and J by 8 bases, with 6 bases of the junction left unmatched. CDR3 DNA: TGTGCCAGCAGGGCAGACAGGGGCCATGAGCAGTTCTTC. This encodes CASRADRGHEQFF.

Worth noting for this clone: The same CDR3 is also encoded by other DNA sequences in this sample. Written as DNA, the CDR3 is TGCGCCAGCAGCCAAGGTCTCTCTGGAAACACCATATATTTT. Amino acids: CASSQGLSGNTIYF. The chain joins TRBV4-1 to TRBJ1-3; D is ambiguous. From germline, CDR1 is MGHRA and CDR2 YSYEKL. Deletions cut 1 base from V and 0 bases from J, with 4 bases between. The CDR3 is 14 amino acids.

The chain links TRBV7-2 to TRBJ2-1; D possibly corresponds to TRBD2 (5 bases). Deletions cut 4 bases from V and 8 bases from J, with 21 bases between. This CDR3 is 16 amino acids long. The germline V gene has CDR1 SGHTA and CDR2 FQGNSA. The CDR3 protein is CASSSTMGRGSHEQFF. CDR3 DNA sequence: TGTGCCAGCAGCTCAACTATGGGGAGAGGGTCCCATGAGCAGTTCTTC.

The genes are TRBV4-2 and TRBJ2-3; 13 nucleotides agree with TRBD2. CDR3 size: 21 residues. V was pared by 4 bases and J by 5 bases, with 21 bases of the junction left unmatched. The germline CDR1 and CDR2 sequences are LGHNA and YNFKEQ. The DNA of the CDR3 is TGTGCCAGCAGCCCCCCCGGGACTAGCGGGATTTTTCCATCACAGGTAGATACGCAGTATTTT. It specifies CASSPPGTSGIFPSQVDTQYF.

The rearrangement uses TRBV5-1 and TRBJ1-2; 7 bases fit TRBD1. CDR1 is SGHRS, CDR2 YFSETQ, per germline. The junction had 10 bases not matched to a gene; V was cut back by 4 bases and J by 4 bases. The length of the CDR3 is 15 residues. CDR3 nucleotides: TGCGCCAGCAGCCCTTGGGACAGCAAAAGCTATGGCTACACCTTC. This codes for CASSPWDSKSYGYTF.

V is TRBV29-1 and J is TRBJ2-1; perhaps TRBD2 as D (5 bases). Trimming left V 3 bases short and J 4 bases short, with 10 bases between. This CDR3 has 13 residues. Germline CDR1 reads SQVTM; CDR2 reads ANQGSEA. CDR3: CSVDRRQYNEQFF. The CDR3 DNA follows: TGCAGCGTTGACCGGAGGCAGTACAATGAGCAGTTCTTC.

The rearrangement uses TRBV5-6 and TRBJ2-3; TRBD2 matches 11 bases. The length of the CDR3 is 16 residues. Germline trimming cut 6 bases from V and 5 bases from J; bases unmatched to any gene: 11. Per the germline V gene, CDR1 is SGHDT and CDR2 is YYEEEE. The CDR3 DNA follows: TGTGCCAGCACCCCCCATAGCGGGAGGGATAGAGATACGCAGTATTTT. It is translated as CASTPHSGRDRDTQYF.

The rearrangement uses TRBV23-1 and TRBJ1-5; 7 bases match TRBD1. TRBV23-1 falls under the ORF class, with uncertain function. This CDR3 contains 15 residues. The trim removed 3 bases at V and 3 bases at J, leaving 5 bases unmatched. The CDR3 spells CASSQHRGANQPQHF. The CDR3 bases are TGCGCCAGCAGTCAGCACAGGGGTGCCAATCAGCCCCAGCATTTT.

The chain uses TRBV5-8 and TRBJ1-1, with D tentatively TRBD1 (6 bases). Germline V gives CDR1 SGHTS, CDR2 YDEGEE. The CDR3 totals 13 residues. V shed 0 bases and J shed 6 bases, with 9 bases lying between them. The CDR3 region has the DNA TGTGCCAGCAGCTTGGTAGGGGGGGCTGAAGCTTTCTTT. Translating it yields CASSLVGGAEAFF.

This clone was detected once. V is TRBV5-4 and J is TRBJ1-2; D possibly corresponds to TRBD1 (6 bases). The CDR3 sequence is 13 residues long. Trimming stripped 0 bases from V and 6 bases from J, with 9 bases between. Germline V gene data show CDR1 as SGHNT and CDR2 as YYREEE (reference sequence). The CDR3 reads CASSLGGDNGYTF. In DNA form, the CDR3 reads TGTGCCAGCAGCTTGGGAGGGGACAATGGCTACACCTTC.

The count of this clone is one. The CDR3 loop is CASTSRGGRTEAFF. CDR3 DNA: TGTGCCAGCACCTCGCGGGGGGGGAGGACTGAAGCTTTCTTT. The chain employs TRBV28 and TRBJ1-1, with a weak D call TRBD1 (5 bases). Trimming took off 7 bases at V and 5 bases at J, with 17 bases between the two ends. The CDR3 runs 14 residues. Germline assignment: CDR1 MDHEN and CDR2 SYDVKM.

This clone has a single count. The chain has TRBV29-1 and TRBJ2-5; 7 nucleotides align to TRBD2. The trim removed 5 bases at V and 6 bases at J, leaving 9 bases unmatched. Germline CDR1 is SQVTM and CDR2 is ANQGSEA. The CDR3 contains 13 residues. The CDR3 DNA is TGCAGCGTTTGTTGGGGGGGTAAGAAGACCCAGTACTTC. Amino acids: CSVCWGGKKTQYF.

The chain is built from TRBV28 and TRBJ2-3; 10 bases match TRBD1. Trimming at V came to 4 bases and at J to 4 bases, leaving 11 bases not matched to a gene. This CDR3 region has 17 residues. CDR1 is MDHEN and CDR2 is SYDVKM in the germline V gene. CDR3 coding DNA: TGTGCCAGCAGTTCAACGCCGGGACAGGGGTACGCAGATACGCAGTATTTT. It codes for CASSSTPGQGYADTQYF.

This rearrangement joins TRBV7-2 to TRBJ2-5; D call uncertain. Trimming removed 3 bases from V and 2 bases from J, with 10 bases in between. Germline lookup yields CDR1 SGHTA and CDR2 FQGNSA. The CDR3 covers 14 residues. The CDR3 DNA follows: TGTGCCAGCAGCTTCGTCTACAGACAAGAGACCCAGTACTTC. The encoded protein is CASSFVYRQETQYF.